The rows below give T cell receptor beta chains drawn from one sample of a study of T-cell reconstitution after alpha-beta-depleted transplantation in children. TCRdb re-analysed the PCR reads in MiXCR, keeping a single row per CDR3 protein. In the table there are approximately 170,000 distinct CDR3 sequences, 11% of which are singletons. This material consisted of PBMCs, taken before TCRalphabeta/CD19-depleted stem cell transplant. The receptor set was obtained from a boy aged 2 to 10 with acute myeloid leukemia, due to receive a stem cell transplant. CDR3s include the opening cysteine and the closing phenylalanine or tryptophan. D genes are given only for firm matches. Clone size, where shown, is once, few, many, or a class for clones that have expanded.

cdr3_length	d_call	clone_size	v_call	j_call	cdr3_aa	cdr3_nt
12	TRBD2	many	TRBV20-1	TRBJ2-7	CSASGRAAEQYF	TGCAGTGCTAGCGGGAGGGCCGCCGAGCAGTACTTC
16	TRBD2	many	TRBV4-2	TRBJ2-5	CASSQGSGRTGETQYF	TGTGCCAGCAGCCAGGGGAGCGGGAGAACTGGGGAGACCCAGTACTTC
12	TRBD1	.	TRBV15	TRBJ1-1	CATSRGDRLAFF	TGTGCCACCAGCAGAGGGGACAGGCTAGCTTTCTTT
13	.	many	TRBV5-1	TRBJ2-1	CASSSGAYNEQFF	TGCGCCAGCAGCTCCGGGGCTTACAATGAGCAGTTCTTC
15	.	many	TRBV5-1	TRBJ2-3	CASSIDLATGDTQYF	TGCGCCAGCAGCATCGATCTAGCCACCGGGGATACGCAGTATTTT
13	.	many	TRBV20-1	TRBJ1-2	CSARLAGRDGYTF	TGCAGTGCTAGACTAGCGGGGAGAGATGGCTACACCTTC
12	.	.	TRBV6-5	TRBJ2-1	CASSYLGTEQLF	TGTGCCAGCAGTTACTTGGGGACTGAGCAGTTGTTC
14	.	many	TRBV13	TRBJ2-7	CASSLLSSGYEQYF	TGTGCCAGCAGCTTACTGTCGTCCGGGTACGAGCAGTACTTC
15	TRBD2	many	TRBV7-2	TRBJ2-1	CASRSKVAGYNEQFF	TGTGCCAGCAGATCCAAGGTAGCGGGCTACAATGAGCAGTTCTTC
13	.	many	TRBV13	TRBJ1-1	CASSSTANTEAFF	TGTGCCAGCAGCTCAACAGCGAACACTGAAGCTTTCTTT
17	.	many	TRBV20-1	TRBJ1-6	CSASFGVNPGYNSPLHF	TGCAGTGCTAGTTTTGGTGTGAACCCGGGATATAATTCACCCCTCCACTTT
13	TRBD2	many	TRBV20-1	TRBJ2-3	CSARDQLAGMGNF	TGCAGTGCTAGAGATCAACTAGCGGGGATGGGGAATTTT
20	TRBD2	many	TRBV5-1	TRBJ2-1	CASSKLGLADTQFSYNEQFF	TGCGCCAGCAGCAAACTCGGACTAGCGGATACCCAGTTTTCCTACAATGAGCAGTTCTTC
18	.	many	TRBV11-2	TRBJ2-1	CASSLEAPRDVAYNEQFF	TGTGCCAGCAGCTTAGAGGCCCCTAGGGATGTAGCCTACAATGAGCAGTTCTTC
15	.	.	TRBV5-1	TRBJ1-4	CASRSYRATNEKLFF	TGCGCCAGCAGGAGCTACAGGGCAACTAATGAAAAACTGTTTTTT
15	.	many	TRBV3-1	TRBJ1-1	CASSHWGRDNTEAFF	TGTGCCAGCAGCCACTGGGGTCGGGATAACACTGAAGCTTTCTTT
13	.	many	TRBV12-3/TRBV12-4	TRBJ2-3	CASSPSGADTQYF	TGTGCCAGCAGTCCCTCTGGAGCAGATACGCAGTATTTT